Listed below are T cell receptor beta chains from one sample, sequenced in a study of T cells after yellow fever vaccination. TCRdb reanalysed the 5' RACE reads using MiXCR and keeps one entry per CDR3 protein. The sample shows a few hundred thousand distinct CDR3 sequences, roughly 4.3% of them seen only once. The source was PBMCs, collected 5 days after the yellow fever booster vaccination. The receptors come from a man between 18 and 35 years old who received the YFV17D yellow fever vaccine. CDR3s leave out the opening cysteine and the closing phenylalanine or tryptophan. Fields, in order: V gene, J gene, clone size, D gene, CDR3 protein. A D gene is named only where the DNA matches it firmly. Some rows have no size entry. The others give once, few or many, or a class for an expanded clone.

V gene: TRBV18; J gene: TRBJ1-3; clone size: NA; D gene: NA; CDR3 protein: ASSPPEGTLGNTIY
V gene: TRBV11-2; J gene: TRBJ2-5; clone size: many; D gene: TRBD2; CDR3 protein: ASSSQASGGSFKTQY
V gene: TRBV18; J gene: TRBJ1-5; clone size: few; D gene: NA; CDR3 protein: ASSPRIRGDSQPQH
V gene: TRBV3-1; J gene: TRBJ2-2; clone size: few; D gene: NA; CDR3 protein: ASSPRPRLAGELF
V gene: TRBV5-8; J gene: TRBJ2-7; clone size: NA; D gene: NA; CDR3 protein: ASSKSIYRGNEQY
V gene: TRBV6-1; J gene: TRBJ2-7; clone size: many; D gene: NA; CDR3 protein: ASSDEGGGSSYEQY
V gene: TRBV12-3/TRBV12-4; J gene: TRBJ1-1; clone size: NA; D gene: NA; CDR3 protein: ASSFHSPTEAF
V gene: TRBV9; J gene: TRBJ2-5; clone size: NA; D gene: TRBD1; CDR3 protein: ASSVAGQGWEETQY
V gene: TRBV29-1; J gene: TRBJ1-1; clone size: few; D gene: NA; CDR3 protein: SVGRQLTEAF
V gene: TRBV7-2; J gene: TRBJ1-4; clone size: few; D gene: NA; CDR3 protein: ASSTGGTNEKLF
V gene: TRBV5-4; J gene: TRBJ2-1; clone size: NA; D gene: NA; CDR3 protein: ASSGLGADNEQF
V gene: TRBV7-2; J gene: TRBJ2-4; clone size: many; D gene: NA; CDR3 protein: ASSYPPLVPQY
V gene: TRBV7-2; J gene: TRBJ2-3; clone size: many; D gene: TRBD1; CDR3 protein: ASSPGAGGPDTQY
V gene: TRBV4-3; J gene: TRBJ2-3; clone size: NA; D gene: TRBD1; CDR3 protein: ASSLKTGSRTDTQY
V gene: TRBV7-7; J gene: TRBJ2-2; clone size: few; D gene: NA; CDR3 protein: ASSLTSGGELF
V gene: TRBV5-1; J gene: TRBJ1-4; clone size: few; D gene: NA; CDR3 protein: ASSPPGAGTNEKLF
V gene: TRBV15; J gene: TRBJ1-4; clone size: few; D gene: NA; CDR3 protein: ATSRVAGLTEKLF
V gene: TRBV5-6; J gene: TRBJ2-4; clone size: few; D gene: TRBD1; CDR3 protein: ASSGAGTGETQY
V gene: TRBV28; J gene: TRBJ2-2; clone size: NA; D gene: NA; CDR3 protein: ASWQDSNTGELF
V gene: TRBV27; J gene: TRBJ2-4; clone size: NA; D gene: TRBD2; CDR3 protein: ARKSGGVFENIQY
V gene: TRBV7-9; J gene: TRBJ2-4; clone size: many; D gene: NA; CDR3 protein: ASSRESGLPRVQY
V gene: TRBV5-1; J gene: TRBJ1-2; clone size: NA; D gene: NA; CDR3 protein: ASSLATGLYGYT
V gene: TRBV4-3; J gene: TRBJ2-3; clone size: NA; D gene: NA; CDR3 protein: ASSQTGVLTDTQY
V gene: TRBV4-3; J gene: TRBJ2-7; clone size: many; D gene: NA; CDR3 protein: ASSQDRTSYEQY
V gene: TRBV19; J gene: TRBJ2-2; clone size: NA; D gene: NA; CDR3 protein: ASSTITNTNTGELF
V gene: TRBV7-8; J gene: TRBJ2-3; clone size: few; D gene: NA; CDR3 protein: ASSFWTSTDTQY
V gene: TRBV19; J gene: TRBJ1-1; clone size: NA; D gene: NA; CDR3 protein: ASRTEGVTEAF
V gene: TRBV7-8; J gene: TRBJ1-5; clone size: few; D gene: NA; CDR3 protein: ASSRTALTSNQPQH
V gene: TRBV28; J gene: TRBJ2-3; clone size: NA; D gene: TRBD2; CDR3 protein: ASSSGLAGGNTDTQY
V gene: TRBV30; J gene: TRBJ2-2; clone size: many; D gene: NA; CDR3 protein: AWSAAPESGELF
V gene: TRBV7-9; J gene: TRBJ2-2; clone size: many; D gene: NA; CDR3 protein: ASSHPMGLGTGELF
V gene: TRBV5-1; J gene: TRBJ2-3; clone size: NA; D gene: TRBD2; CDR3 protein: ASSSTRGGGNTQY
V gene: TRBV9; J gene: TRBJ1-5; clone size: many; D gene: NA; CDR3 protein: ASSVGQGNQPQH
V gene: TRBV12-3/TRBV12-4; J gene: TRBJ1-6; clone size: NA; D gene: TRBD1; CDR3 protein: ASSLGTGHSPLH
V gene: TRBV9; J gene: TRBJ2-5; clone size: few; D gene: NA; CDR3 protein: ASSAAEWGETQY
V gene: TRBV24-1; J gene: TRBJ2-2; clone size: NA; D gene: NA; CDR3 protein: ATSSRYTGELF
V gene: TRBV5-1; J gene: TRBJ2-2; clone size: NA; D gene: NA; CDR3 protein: ASSASGNTGELF
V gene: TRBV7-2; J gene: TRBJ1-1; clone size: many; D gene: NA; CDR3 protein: ASSLGRGGTEAF
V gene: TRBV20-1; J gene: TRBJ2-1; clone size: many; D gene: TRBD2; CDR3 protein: SARLAGGESYNEQF
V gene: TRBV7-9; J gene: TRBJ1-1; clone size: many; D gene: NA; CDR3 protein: ASSYVRDTEAF
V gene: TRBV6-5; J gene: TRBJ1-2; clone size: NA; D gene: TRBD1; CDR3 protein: ASSPSDRVHGYT
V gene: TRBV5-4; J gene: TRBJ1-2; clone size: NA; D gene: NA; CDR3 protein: ASSLPGVNYGYT
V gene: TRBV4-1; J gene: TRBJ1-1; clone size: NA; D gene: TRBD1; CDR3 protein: ASSQEHRGYTEAF